The clone carrying this T cell receptor (beta chain) was seen repeatedly, ten times or more. Its cognate antigen is unknown. The data were obtained in a study of spatial heterogeneity in lung cancer. Whole-study findings and limits: Ubiquitous expanded tumor TCRs showed up in blood more at resection than follow-up.

V gave up 6 bases and J gave up 5 bases, with 20 bases separating them. CDR3 size: 15 residues. Germline CDR1 and CDR2: MNHEY and SVGAGI. TCRdb passed the 5' RACE reads through MiXCR, listing each CDR3 protein once. The sample consists of about 25,000 distinct CDR3 sequences, about 7% of them appearing once. Stated time point: sample taken at primary tumor resection. A total of about 73 untreated early-stage non-small cell lung cancer patients served as donors. Frozen PBMC, nontumor lung or tumor provided whole RNA, which was sequenced unsorted. This chain joins TRBV6-5 and TRBJ2-7; tentatively, D is TRBD1 or TRBD2 (6 bases each). This clonotype originated in a male donor with early-stage non-small cell lung cancer. The sample here was PBMCs, taken at surgery. The CDR3 nucleotides are TGTGCCAGCAGCCCGTGGCAGGGGACGGGGGACGAGCAGTACTTC. Translated, it gives CASSPWQGTGDEQYF.